This TCR beta chain was identified during a study of blood T cell repertoires in COVID-19. Germline V gene data show CDR1 as ENHRY and CDR2 as SYGVKD. The CDR3 is 15 residues long. The J segment lost 1 base and the V segment lost 6 bases, leaving 6 bases of the junction unmatched. Sequencing was performed with immunoSEQ multiplex PCR; in TCRdb, only in-frame clones are kept and a portion is missing. This sample yields roughly 250,000 clones, of which about 87% are seen a single time; 2.3% belongs to the top ten. Sequencing used peripheral blood. The clonotype comes from a woman in her forties or fifties with acute or convalescent COVID-19. The chain has TRBV10-3 and TRBJ1-5; 7 nucleotides agree with TRBD1. CDR3 sequence (DNA): TGTGCCATCAGAGACGACAGGGTCAGCAATCAGCCCCAGCATTTT. Protein product: CAIRDDRVSNQPQHF.